The 25 T cell receptor beta chains below were found in one sample sequenced in a study of blood T cell repertoires in COVID-19. The table came from immunoSEQ multiplex PCR; TCRdb's copy has only in-frame clones and leaves some out. The data contain under 90,000 clones, more than 75% of them singletons. The sequenced sample was peripheral blood. Receptors were obtained from a human donor in a cohort sampled during active COVID-19.

There are a few counts of this clone. This rearrangement joins TRBV9 to TRBJ1-2; 8 bases match TRBD1. CDR3 length: 14 amino acids. Germline lookup yields CDR1 SGDLS and CDR2 YYNGEE. With 0 bases clipped from V and 7 bases from J, the junction kept 5 bases outside the gene matches. The CDR3, as DNA: TGTGCCAGCAGCGTAGGCGGACAGGGTAGTGGCTACACCTTC. As protein: CASSVGGQGSGYTF.

The chain uses TRBV23-1 and TRBJ1-2; 7 bases are shared with TRBD1. TRBV23-1 is classed as an ORF, of uncertain function. V was pared by 0 bases and J by 2 bases, with 3 bases of the junction left unmatched. This CDR3 has 15 amino acids. The CDR3 sequence is CASSQSGTVNYGYTF. The CDR3 DNA is TGCGCCAGCAGTCAATCAGGGACAGTGAACTATGGCTACACCTTC.

This chain links TRBV12-3 or TRBV12-4 with TRBJ2-7; weak D call: TRBD1 (6 bases). This CDR3 region has 13 residues. V dropped 5 bases and J dropped 5 bases, with 13 bases sitting between them. The CDR3 nucleotides read TGTGCCAGCAGTCTTACCAACAGGGACGAGCAGTACTTC. This codes for CASSLTNRDEQYF.

CDR3 region: CASSLAQRASGREETQYF. In nucleotides, the CDR3 is TGTGCCAGCAGCTTAGCCCAGCGGGCTAGCGGGAGAGAAGAGACCCAGTACTTC. This sequence joins TRBV11-3 and TRBJ2-5; 10 bases are a match to TRBD2. The V and J ends lost 1 base and 3 bases, in that order; junction bases with no gene match: 11. This CDR3 has 18 residues. From germline, CDR1 is SGHNT and CDR2 YENEEA.

This chain uses TRBV11-2 with TRBJ1-4, with D unclear. The CDR3 runs 15 residues. V was pared by 1 base and J by 0 bases, with 6 bases between. Looked up from germline, CDR1 is SGHAT and CDR2 is FQNNGV. The CDR3 DNA reads TGTGCCAGCAGCTTAGCCCTCTCAACTAATGAAAAACTGTTTTTT. Amino acids: CASSLALSTNEKLFF.

The chain employs TRBV5-1 and TRBJ1-1; possible D gene TRBD1, 5 bases. The CDR3 has 16 residues. Trimming shortened V by 3 bases and J by 1 base, and 16 bases separated the two germline ends. The germline CDR1 and CDR2 sequences are SGHRS and YFSETQ. The CDR3, as DNA: TGCGCCAGCAGCTCTCTTCTGGGGGGAAGGAACACTGAAGCTTTCTTT. Amino acids: CASSSLLGGRNTEAFF.

This sequence joins TRBV19 and TRBJ2-1; 15 positions agree with TRBD2. The CDR3 consists of 15 residues. J gave up 13 bases and V 6 bases, and 10 bases lay outside the gene matches. Germline assignment: CDR1 LNHDA and CDR2 SQIVND (reference sequence). The CDR3 reads CASSIWTSGRAEQFF. Here the CDR3 DNA reads TGTGCCAGTAGCATTTGGACTAGCGGGAGGGCCGAACAGTTCTTC.

This sequence joins TRBV5-1 and TRBJ2-5, with 7 nucleotides matching TRBD1. J lost 5 bases, V lost 4 bases, and 8 bases had no gene match. Germline CDR1 SGHRS, CDR2 YFSETQ. The CDR3 runs 14 residues. CDR3 region: CASSLPGQTETQYF. As DNA, the CDR3 is TGCGCCAGCAGCCTACCGGGACAGACGGAGACCCAGTACTTC.

The chain is built from TRBV24-1 and TRBJ1-2; D is unresolved. This CDR3 is built from 12 residues. CDR1 is KGHDR and CDR2 is SFDVKD in the germline V gene. With 12 bases removed from V and 1 base from J, the gap between germline ends came to 11 bases. In nucleotides, the CDR3 is TGTGCCGTCAAGGACTATAACTATGGCTACACCTTC. Translating gives CAVKDYNYGYTF.

The chain carries TRBV5-1 and TRBJ1-4, with 7 bases matching TRBD1. Germline CDR1 reads SGHRS; CDR2 reads YFSETQ. V was pared by 0 bases and J by 8 bases, with 7 bases of the junction left unmatched. This CDR3 has 15 amino acids. Written as DNA, the CDR3 is TGCGCCAGCAGCTTGGTCCCACAGGGGTTGGAAAAACTGTTTTTT. This gives the protein CASSLVPQGLEKLFF.

This chain links TRBV12-3 or TRBV12-4 with TRBJ2-1; tentative D call: TRBD1 (5 bases). The CDR3 runs 13 residues. V lost 0 bases and J 6 bases, leaving 6 bases between the germline ends. This CDR3 reads CASSLAGVNEQFF. The CDR3 nucleotides are TGTGCCAGCAGTTTAGCAGGGGTCAATGAGCAGTTCTTC.

The count of this clone is one. Written as DNA, the CDR3 is TGTGCCTGGAGTGCAGGTGATAGCAATCAGCCCCAGCATTTT. Its translation is CAWSAGDSNQPQHF. This chain links TRBV30 with TRBJ1-5; D remains ambiguous. Germline V gene data show CDR1 as GTSNPN and CDR2 as SVGIG (reference sequence). V was clipped by 1 base and J by 0 bases, with 7 bases between them. The CDR3 loop spans 14 amino acids.

This clone was detected a few times. The chain recombines TRBV12-3 or TRBV12-4 with TRBJ1-2; 8 bases map to TRBD1. V lost 4 bases and J lost 4; bases outside the gene matches: 2. The length of the CDR3 is 13 residues. The CDR3 loop is CASSWDRRYGYTF. For the CDR3, the DNA is TGTGCCAGCAGTTGGGACAGGCGCTATGGCTACACCTTC.

J is TRBJ2-7 and V is TRBV4-2; TRBD1 aligns across 11 bases. This CDR3 is 15 amino acids long. CDR1 and CDR2 (germline): LGHNA, YNFKEQ. V shed 4 bases and J 4 bases; nucleotides not matched to a gene: 6. CDR3 region: CASSPGGTGGYEQYF. The CDR3 DNA reads as TGTGCCAGCAGCCCCGGGGGGACAGGGGGGTACGAGCAGTACTTC.

The sample holds a few counts of this clone. The genes are TRBV6-5 and TRBJ2-7, with 16 bases identical to TRBD2. V shed 6 bases, J shed 7 bases, and the junction held 6 bases outside the gene matches. Germline-derived CDR1 and CDR2 are MNHEY and SVGAGI. CDR3 size: 15 residues. The CDR3 reads CASSTGTSGRGEQYV. Here the CDR3 DNA reads TGTGCCAGCAGCACCGGGACTAGCGGGAGGGGGGAGCAGTACGTC.

This chain uses TRBV6-6 with TRBJ2-7; 7 bases match TRBD2. The germline CDR1 and CDR2 sequences are MNHNY and SVGAGI (reference sequence). This CDR3 region has 14 residues. J lost 3 bases, V lost 5 bases, and 7 bases had no gene match. CDR3: CASSLRPSGYEQYV. The CDR3 DNA reads as TGTGCCAGCAGTCTCCGTCCTAGCGGCTACGAGCAGTACGTC.

The chain combines TRBV18 with TRBJ2-7; TRBD1 is a possible D gene (6 bases). V was pared by 2 bases and J by 2 bases, with 7 bases between. The CDR3 totals 13 residues. Germline CDR1 and CDR2: KGHSH and LQKENI. DNA of the CDR3: TGTGCCAGCTCACCAAAGGGGGCCTACGAGCAGTACGTC. This sequence encodes CASSPKGAYEQYV.

This sequence joins TRBV15 and TRBJ2-3; TRBD2 is a possible D gene (5 bases). Germline CDR1 reads LNHNV; CDR2 reads YYDKDF (reference sequence). Trimming removed 3 bases from V and 6 bases from J, with 10 bases in between. The CDR3 covers 13 residues. Here the CDR3 reads CATSRERIDTQYF. CDR3 nucleotides: TGTGCCACCAGCAGGGAGCGGATTGATACGCAGTATTTT.

This clone has only a few counts. This chain links TRBV19 with TRBJ2-1, with TRBD2 matching over 11 bases. After removal of 5 bases from V and 3 bases from J, the junction contained 6 bases not matched to a gene. This CDR3 has 16 amino acids. Germline V gives CDR1 LNHDA, CDR2 SQIVND (reference sequence). The chain's CDR3 is CASSRGTSGHYNEQFF. Written as DNA, the CDR3 is TGTGCCAGTAGTCGGGGGACTAGCGGACACTACAATGAGCAGTTCTTC.

V gene TRBV24-1 combines with J gene TRBJ2-3; 7 nucleotides match TRBD2. CDR1 is KGHDR, CDR2 SFDVKD, per germline. The CDR3 has 15 amino acids. After removal of 1 base from V and 10 bases from J, the junction contained 10 bases not matched to a gene. CDR3 bases: TGTGCCACCAGTGATTTAATGGGAGGGAGGGTCCCGCAGTATTTT. Amino acids: CATSDLMGGRVPQYF.

This rearrangement joins TRBV28 to TRBJ2-3; 12 nucleotides agree with TRBD2. The CDR3 runs to 15 residues. Germline CDR1 reads MDHEN; CDR2 reads SYDVKM. J lost 5 bases, V lost 5 bases, and 5 bases had no gene match. CDR3 region: CASSQWTSGEDTQYF. The CDR3 bases are TGTGCCAGCAGTCAATGGACTAGCGGGGAAGATACGCAGTATTTT.

The chain has TRBV11-2 and TRBJ2-2, with D perhaps matching TRBD2 (6 bases). The ends were cut back, 1 base at V and 5 bases at J, with 11 bases in the middle. The germline V gene encodes CDR1 SGHAT and CDR2 FQNNGV. This CDR3 is 15 amino acids long. The CDR3 sequence is CASSLGGTETGELFF. The CDR3 nucleotides are TGTGCCAGCAGCTTAGGTGGGACTGAAACCGGGGAGCTGTTTTTT.

The chain is built from TRBV14 and TRBJ2-5; 11 nucleotides agree with TRBD2. This CDR3 contains 15 residues. Germline V CDR1 and CDR2: SGHDN, FVKESK. The trim removed 4 bases at V and 4 bases at J, leaving 5 bases unmatched. The CDR3 DNA follows: TGTGCCAGCAGCCCTCTGGGACTAGCGGTAGAGACCCAGTACTTC. Translating gives CASSPLGLAVETQYF.

The V call is TRBV10-2, the J call TRBJ2-3; 8 bases map to TRBD2. J gave up 2 bases and V 7 bases, and 5 bases lay outside the gene matches. CDR1 WSHSY and CDR2 SAAADI come from the germline V gene. This CDR3 is 14 amino acids long. CDR3 in amino acids: CASIASGYTDTQYF. The CDR3, as DNA: TGCGCCAGCATCGCTAGCGGGTACACAGATACGCAGTATTTT.

CDR3 nucleotides: TGCAGTGCTAGTAAGGCTAGCGGACCCGGGGAGACCCAGTACTTC. This encodes CSASKASGPGETQYF. The genes are TRBV20-1 and TRBJ2-5; the match to TRBD2 covers 7 bases. From germline, CDR1 is DFQATT and CDR2 SNEGSKA (reference sequence). Germline trimming cut 3 bases from V and 5 bases from J; bases unmatched to any gene: 12. CDR3 length: 15 residues.